This TCR beta chain was captured in a study of shared clonotypes between healthy human individuals. Study-level results: Sequencing depth was expected to influence donor clonotype sharing.

Produced via immunoSEQ multiplex PCR; TCRdb's table is partial and in-frame only. The profile shows about 99,000 clones, more than 45% of them singletons. This clone was seen ten or more times. The antigen is not known. Healthy HIV-negative adults with no recent acute infections or vaccinations were recruited as donors. The CDR3 is 13 amino acids. Per germline, CDR1 SNHLY and CDR2 FYNNEI. The ends lost 6 bases at V and 6 bases at J; junction bases unmatched: 4. This chain links TRBV2 with TRBJ1-1, with 10 bases that match TRBD1. This TCR came from a middle-aged woman in good health. Some clones in this sample may be carry-over from other donors' samples. Input material: PBMCs. The CDR3 bases are TGTGCCAGCAGAAGACAGGGGGCGCCTGAAGCTTTCTTT. This sequence encodes CASRRQGAPEAFF.